The 3 T cell receptor beta chains reported below all come from one sample, sequenced in a study of cytomegalovirus exposure and HLA in healthy donors. This PCR relied on a set of 60 Vbeta primers and 13 Jbeta primers. Data came from immunoSEQ multiplex PCR; TCRdb stores just in-frame clones and leaves some out. The repertoire has 220,000 or so clones, approximately 70% of them found once; the top ten carry less than 2%. The sample was PBMCs. The receptors here all came from a woman in her twenties or thirties in good health and CMV-seronegative.

CDR3 nucleotides: TGTGCCAGCAGCTTACAGCCTCTCTCCTACAATGAGCAGTTCTTC. Translation: CASSLQPLSYNEQFF. The chain joins TRBV5-8 to TRBJ2-1; D is ambiguous. V was shortened by 2 bases and J by 0 bases, with 9 bases between the two germline ends. This CDR3 has 15 amino acids. The germline gives CDR1 SGHTS, CDR2 YDEGEE.

The CDR3 bases are TGTGCTAGTGCCCAATCTAGAGTGGATACGCAGTATTTT. Translation gives CASAQSRVDTQYF. The chain joins TRBV12-5 to TRBJ2-3; D unclear. This CDR3 has 13 residues. CDR1 and CDR2 (germline): LGHNT, FRNRAP. V lost 7 bases and J lost 6, with 14 bases in between. Full variable domain (outside the CDR3, taken from reference TRBV12-5 and TRBJ2-3): DARVTQTPRHKVTEMGQEVTMRCQPILGHNTVFWYRQTMMQGLELLAYFRNRAPLDDSGMPKDRFSAEMPDATLATLKIQPSEPRDSAVYFCASAQSRVDTQYFGPGTRLTVL.

V is TRBV7-9 and J is TRBJ2-5; 13 bases match TRBD2. The V gene end was trimmed by 7 bases and the J gene end by 4 bases; junction bases not matched to a gene: 12. The germline gives CDR1 SEHNR, CDR2 FQNEAQ (reference sequence). This CDR3 comprises 17 residues. The DNA of the CDR3 is TGTGCCAGCACCCCTTTAATGAGACTAGCGGGAGGAGAGACCCAGTACTTC. Its translation: CASTPLMRLAGGETQYF.